This T cell receptor (beta chain) was retrieved from a study of patients and donors after allogeneic stem cell transplantation. In TCRdb, the RT-PCR reads were re-called with MiXCR into one record per CDR3 protein. Counted here are about a million distinct CDR3 sequences, about 20% occurring once; the ten biggest clones make up 5% to 6.5%. From germline, CDR1 is LNHNV and CDR2 YYDKDF (reference sequence). This CDR3 comprises 15 residues. Trimming took 6 bases from V and 5 from J, leaving 17 bases between them. The chain joins TRBV15 to TRBJ2-1, with D possibly TRBD1 on 6 matching bases. Specimen: blood, either unsorted or a sorted T cell fraction (not recorded which). The TCR originated in a human donor who was either an allogeneic HSCT recipient or a stem cell or donor lymphocyte infusion donor (not recorded which). It is not recorded whose cells these are; they may come from a transplant donor. The CDR3 spells CATSRYQDSNNEQFF. The CDR3 nucleotides are TGTGCCACCAGTAGATATCAGGACAGCAACAATGAGCAGTTCTTC. Together with reference TRBV15 and TRBJ2-1, the CDR3 gives the full variable domain: DAMVIQNPRYQVTQFGKPVTLSCSQTLNHNVMYWYQQKSSQAPKLLFHYYDKDFNNEADTPDNFQSRRPNTSFCFLDIRSPGLGDTAMYLCATSRYQDSNNEQFFGPGTRLTVL.